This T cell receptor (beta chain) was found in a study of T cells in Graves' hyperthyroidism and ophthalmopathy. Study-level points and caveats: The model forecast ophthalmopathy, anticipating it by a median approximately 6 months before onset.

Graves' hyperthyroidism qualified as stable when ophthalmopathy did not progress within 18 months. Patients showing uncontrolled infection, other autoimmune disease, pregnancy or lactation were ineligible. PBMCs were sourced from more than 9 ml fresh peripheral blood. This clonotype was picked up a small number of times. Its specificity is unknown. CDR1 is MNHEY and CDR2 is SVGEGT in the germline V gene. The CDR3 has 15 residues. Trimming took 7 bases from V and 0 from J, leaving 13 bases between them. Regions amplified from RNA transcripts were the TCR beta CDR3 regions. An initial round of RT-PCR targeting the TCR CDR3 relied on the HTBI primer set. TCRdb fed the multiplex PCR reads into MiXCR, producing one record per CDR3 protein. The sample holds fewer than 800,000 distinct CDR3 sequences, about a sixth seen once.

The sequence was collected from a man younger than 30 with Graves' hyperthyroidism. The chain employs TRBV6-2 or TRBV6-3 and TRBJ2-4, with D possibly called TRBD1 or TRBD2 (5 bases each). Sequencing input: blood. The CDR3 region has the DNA TGTGCCAGCACCCGAGGGGACCTAGCCAAAAACATTCAGTACTTC. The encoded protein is CASTRGDLAKNIQYF.